This passage covers 27 T cell receptor beta chains from one sample sequenced in a study of post-analysis software for immune sequencing data. Regarding the study as a whole: The five TRBV segments detected at higher frequency in patients than in controls included TRBV5-6, TRBV5-1 and TRBV20-1.

No antigen is known for these receptors. Each TCR beta cDNA library carried unique molecular identifiers. TCRdb processed the PCR reads anew with MiXCR; each CDR3 protein has one entry. The sample consists of roughly 600,000 distinct CDR3 sequences, about 40% of them appearing once. Sequencing was carried out using blood. The receptors were sampled from a girl aged 10 to 17 with multiple sclerosis.

This chain joins TRBV6-5 and TRBJ2-3; 12 bases align to TRBD2. This CDR3 is 15 amino acids long. V gave up 5 bases and J gave up 5 bases; unmatched junction bases: 5. The germline gives CDR1 MNHEY, CDR2 SVGAGI. The CDR3 coding sequence is TGTGCCAGCAGTAGACTAGCGGGGGTTCAAGATACGCAGTATTTT. This encodes CASSRLAGVQDTQYF.

The chain combines TRBV9 with TRBJ2-3; D unclear. CDR1 and CDR2 (germline): SGDLS, YYNGEE. The V end was cut by 3 bases, the J end by 2 bases, with 13 bases between. CDR3 size: 15 residues. The CDR3 region is CASSGGLTNTDTQYF. CDR3 in DNA: TGTGCCAGCAGCGGGGGTCTAACTAACACAGATACGCAGTATTTT.

The chain uses TRBV2 and TRBJ2-1, with 7 bases lining up with TRBD1. J was trimmed by 6 bases and V by 6 bases; bases with no gene match: 11. The CDR3 has 15 amino acids. CDR1 SNHLY and CDR2 FYNNEI come from the germline V gene. The CDR3: CASRVPGQTLNEQFF. CDR3 in DNA: TGTGCCAGCAGAGTCCCGGGACAGACCCTCAATGAGCAGTTCTTC.

The chain links TRBV6-5 to TRBJ2-3, with 7 bases fitting TRBD2. The CDR3 spans 17 residues. In germline, CDR1 is MNHEY, CDR2 SVGAGI. V dropped 4 bases and J dropped 0; count of bases not matched to a gene: 10. In DNA form, the CDR3 reads TGTGCCAGCAGTTCACCCCTAGCGGCCCCTAGCACAGATACGCAGTATTTT. Its translation: CASSSPLAAPSTDTQYF.

This rearrangement joins TRBV6-6 to TRBJ2-7; D uncertain. Germline lookup yields CDR1 MNHNY and CDR2 SVGAGI (reference sequence). With 6 bases removed from V and 3 bases from J, the gap between germline ends came to 18 bases. The CDR3 spans 15 residues. This chain's CDR3 is CASRAPLMYLYEQYF. The DNA of the CDR3 is TGTGCCAGCAGGGCCCCCTTAATGTATCTCTACGAGCAGTACTTC.

The genes are TRBV4-2 and TRBJ2-3; D gene ambiguous. The CDR3 consists of 15 residues. V was clipped by 4 bases and J by 3 bases, with 14 bases between them. The germline CDR1 and CDR2 sequences are LGHNA and YNFKEQ. The CDR3 region is CASSPGSRETDTQYF. CDR3 nucleotides: TGTGCCAGCAGCCCGGGCAGCCGAGAAACAGATACGCAGTATTTT.

Only one count was recorded for this clonotype. This sequence may be a read error, since a much larger clone differs from it by one base. V gene TRBV24-1 combines with J gene TRBJ2-1; the match to TRBD1 covers 9 bases. There are 13 residues in the CDR3. CDR1 KGHDR and CDR2 SFDVKD come from the germline V gene. Losses at the gene ends were 7 bases for V and 3 bases for J; bases not matched to a gene: 0. The CDR3 DNA follows: TGTGCCACCAGGGGACAGGGCTACAATGAGCAGTTCTTC. Amino acid sequence: CATRGQGYNEQFF.

This clonotype was detected only a few times. The chain employs TRBV7-9 and TRBJ2-1; weak D call: TRBD2 (6 bases). The CDR3 sequence is 16 residues long. V dropped 8 bases and J dropped 2 bases, with 19 bases sitting between them. Germline V gives CDR1 SEHNR, CDR2 FQNEAQ (reference sequence). The chain's CDR3 is CASAQGGGTAYNEQFF. CDR3 nucleotide sequence: TGTGCCAGCGCACAAGGTGGGGGGACCGCCTACAATGAGCAGTTCTTC. Supplemented by reference TRBV7-9 and TRBJ2-1, the full variable domain reads DTGVSQNPRHKITKRGQNVTFRCDPISEHNRLYWYRQTLGQGPEFLTYFQNEAQLEKSRLLSDRFSAERPKGSFSTLEIQRTEQGDSAMYLCASAQGGGTAYNEQFFGPGTRLTVL.

This clonotype came up a few times. V and J are TRBV20-1 and TRBJ2-3; 8 nucleotides agree with TRBD1. The CDR3 is 15 residues long. Germline V CDR1 and CDR2: DFQATT, SNEGSKA (reference sequence). Trimming took 4 bases from V and 2 from J; bases not matched to a gene: 8. The CDR3 loop is CSATPQGVYTDTQYF. The CDR3 DNA follows: TGCAGTGCTACCCCACAGGGGGTCTACACAGATACGCAGTATTTT.

The V gene is TRBV10-3, the J gene TRBJ1-5; maybe TRBD1 (5 bases). This CDR3 contains 17 residues. The V gene lost 2 bases and the J gene lost 4 bases, with 18 bases spanning the gap. Germline assignment: CDR1 ENHRY and CDR2 SYGVKD. CDR3 DNA sequence: TGTGCCATCAGTGAGGGTTCGGCAGGGAGTAGGAATCAGCCCCAGCATTTT. It specifies CAISEGSAGSRNQPQHF.

This clonotype appeared a few times. The rearrangement links TRBV7-9 to TRBJ2-4; weak D call: TRBD2 (8 bases). The V gene's germline CDR1 is SEHNR and CDR2 FQNEAQ (reference sequence). The CDR3 contains 16 residues. V gave up 4 bases and J gave up 7 bases, with 20 bases separating them. This CDR3 reads CASSSAAGAGGNIQYF. The CDR3 DNA reads TGTGCCAGCAGCTCGGCAGCGGGGGCAGGGGGGAACATTCAGTACTTC.

This rearrangement joins TRBV5-1 to TRBJ2-7; the D is unclear. The CDR3 has 13 amino acids. CDR1 is SGHRS and CDR2 is YFSETQ in the germline V gene. The V end lost 0 bases, the J end lost 6 bases, and 10 bases lay between the germline ends. CDR3 region: CASSLETTSEQYF. The CDR3 bases are TGCGCCAGCAGCTTGGAGACCACCAGCGAGCAGTACTTC.

This sequence joins TRBV6-5 and TRBJ2-1; D is possibly TRBD1 (7 bases). V was cut by 7 bases and J by 8 bases, with 21 bases left in between. Germline V gives CDR1 MNHEY, CDR2 SVGAGI. The CDR3 is made up of 15 amino acids. The CDR3 DNA reads TGTGCCAGCAAAGGGGGCCGGGAGCGAGCCCATGAGCAGTTCTTC. Protein sequence: CASKGGRERAHEQFF.

The chain carries TRBV12-3 or TRBV12-4 and TRBJ2-7, with D perhaps TRBD1 (6 bases). V dropped 6 bases and J dropped 6 bases, with 18 bases sitting between them. This CDR3 is 14 amino acids long. The CDR3 nucleotides are TGTGCCAGCAGGCGGGCCGGGACAAAAGGCGAGCAGTACTTC. Protein: CASRRAGTKGEQYF.

This clonotype was seen just once. The chain joins TRBV5-8 to TRBJ2-7, with D perhaps TRBD1 (5 bases). CDR3 length: 15 residues. Germline loops: CDR1 SGHTS, CDR2 YDEGEE. The germline V and J ends were trimmed by 4 bases and 3 bases, with 17 bases remaining between them. This CDR3 is CASSPDGLRGYEQYF. CDR3 nucleotides: TGTGCCAGCAGCCCGGACGGTCTAAGGGGCTACGAGCAGTACTTC. Together with reference TRBV5-8 and TRBJ2-7, the CDR3 gives the full variable domain: EAGVTQSPTHLIKTRGQQATLRCSPISGHTSVYWYQQALGLGLQFLLWYDEGEERNRGNFPPRFSGRQFPNYSSELNVNALELEDSALYLCASSPDGLRGYEQYFGPGTRLTVT.

The chain links TRBV4-1 to TRBJ2-7; a possible D gene is TRBD2 (5 bases). In germline, CDR1 is MGHRA, CDR2 YSYEKL. The CDR3 is 13 residues long. Deletions cut 0 bases from V and 5 bases from J, with 8 bases between. Here the CDR3 reads CASSQEGGDEQYF. The CDR3 DNA reads as TGCGCCAGCAGCCAAGAAGGAGGAGACGAGCAGTACTTC.

The CDR3 loop reads CASSPRTGQSPLHF. The CDR3 DNA is TGCGCCAGCAGCCCGAGGACAGGGCAGTCACCCCTCCACTTT. The chain recombines TRBV5-1 with TRBJ1-6; 8 bases match TRBD1. Germline V gene lookup returns CDR1 SGHRS and CDR2 YFSETQ. The CDR3 spans 14 residues. Losses at the gene ends were 4 bases for V and 10 bases for J; bases not matched to a gene: 7.

This clonotype was found once. The chain combines TRBV12-3 or TRBV12-4 with TRBJ1-5; D unclear. Trimming took 3 bases from V and 7 from J, leaving 13 bases between them. The CDR3 totals 14 residues. CDR3 sequence (DNA): TGTGCCAGCAGTTTCCATACCAGGAGGCAGCCCCAGCATTTT. This encodes CASSFHTRRQPQHF.

The chain joins TRBV5-1 to TRBJ2-7; 9 positions match TRBD1. Germline V gives CDR1 SGHRS, CDR2 YFSETQ. V lost 5 bases to trimming and J lost 3 bases; unmatched junction nucleotides: 9. CDR3 size: 15 residues. In nucleotides, the CDR3 is TGCGCCAGCAGTCGTTGGACAGGGGTTTTCTACGAGCAGTACTTC. Its translation: CASSRWTGVFYEQYF.

Details on this clonotype: Mismatch with germline at one junction end may stem from a read error. The chain has TRBV5-5 and TRBJ2-3; maybe TRBD1 (5 bases). Germline-derived CDR1 and CDR2 are SGHKS and YYEKEE (reference sequence). This CDR3 is built from 16 residues. The CDR3: CASILRPGSDTDTQYF. In DNA, the CDR3 is TGTGCCAGCATCTTGCGGCCAGGGTCAGACACAGATACGCAGTATTTT.

This clonotype was counted a few times. This chain joins TRBV15 and TRBJ2-5, with D tentatively TRBD1 (6 bases). From germline, CDR1 is LNHNV and CDR2 YYDKDF (reference sequence). The CDR3 has 15 amino acids. Trimming pared 0 bases from V and 2 bases from J, leaving 10 bases between. The CDR3 DNA sequence: TGTGCCACCAGCAGAGACAGGGACACACAAGAGACCCAGTACTTC. This translates into CATSRDRDTQETQYF. Full variable domain (remainder filled in from reference TRBV15 and TRBJ2-5): DAMVIQNPRYQVTQFGKPVTLSCSQTLNHNVMYWYQQKSSQAPKLLFHYYDKDFNNEADTPDNFQSRRPNTSFCFLDIRSPGLGDTAMYLCATSRDRDTQETQYFGPGTRLLVL.

The chain recombines TRBV11-2 with TRBJ2-5; tentative D call: TRBD2 (6 bases). This CDR3 spans 16 amino acids. Germline loops: CDR1 SGHAT, CDR2 FQNNGV. V lost 2 bases and J 6 bases, leaving 19 bases between the germline ends. For the CDR3, the DNA is TGTGCCAGCAGCTTATTGCGGGGCGGGAAGGTGAAGACCCAGTACTTC. Translated, it gives CASSLLRGGKVKTQYF.

This clonotype was detected a few times. The rearrangement links TRBV3-1 to TRBJ1-5; D is ambiguous. Germline V gene sequence: CDR1 LGHDT, CDR2 YNNKEL (reference sequence). V shed 4 bases and J shed 2 bases, with 12 bases lying between them. The CDR3 is 15 amino acids. The CDR3 loop is CASSPTRSRNQPQHF. The CDR3 DNA reads TGTGCCAGCAGCCCGACCCGCAGCCGCAATCAGCCCCAGCATTTT.

The J gene is TRBJ2-5, the V gene TRBV13; 8 nucleotides agree with TRBD2. TRBJ2-7 matches the DNA end more closely, so the J call is doubtful. CDR3 size: 16 residues. CDR1 is PRHDT, CDR2 FYEKMQ, per germline (reference sequence). The CDR3 nucleotides are TGTGCCAGCAGCGCCGAGGGAGCGGGAGTAACCTACGAGCAGTACTTC. It specifies CASSAEGAGVTYEQYF.

The chain has TRBV10-3 and TRBJ2-3; the D call may be TRBD1 or TRBD2 (5 bases each). Trimming stripped 9 bases from V and 2 bases from J, with 21 bases between. The CDR3 extends over 16 amino acids. Germline V CDR1 and CDR2: ENHRY, SYGVKD. CDR3 sequence: CAIRDLRKNYTDTQYF. The DNA of the CDR3 is TGTGCCATTCGGGACCTCCGAAAAAATTACACAGATACGCAGTATTTT.

The gene calls are TRBV24-1 and TRBJ2-7, with D possibly matching TRBD2 (5 bases). The CDR3 contains 15 residues. CDR1 KGHDR and CDR2 SFDVKD come from the germline V gene. V lost 4 bases to trimming and J lost 2 bases, with 14 bases between them. The CDR3 protein is CATSDSDSTTYEQYF. The CDR3 DNA is TGTGCCACCAGTGACTCGGACTCTACTACCTACGAGCAGTACTTC.

V is TRBV6-2 or TRBV6-3 and J is TRBJ2-1, with D possibly being TRBD2 (7 bases). V was cut by 6 bases and J by 0 bases, with 15 bases left in between. The CDR3 totals 16 residues. CDR1 and CDR2 (germline): MNHEY, SVGEGT. As DNA, the CDR3 is TGTGCCAGCAGAAAATGGGGGGGCCGCTCCTACAATGAGCAGTTCTTC. As protein: CASRKWGGRSYNEQFF.